One sample yielded the 29 T cell receptor beta chains listed below, sequenced in a study of shared clonotypes between healthy human individuals. Profiled with immunoSEQ multiplex PCR; TCRdb holds only in-frame clones, not every one. The repertoire includes about 1.5 million clones, about 96% of them detected once, and roughly 1.2% sits in the top ten. Sequences were obtained from naive CD4+ T cells sorted from blood. As to subset: CD45RA+ positively selected. All receptors derive from a man aged 30 to 39 in good health.

As for this clone: Distinct nucleotide sequences in the sample also encode this CDR3. The rearrangement links TRBV5-6 to TRBJ2-7; possibly TRBD2 for D (5 bases). Trimming cost V 0 bases and J 3 bases, with 7 bases left between them. Germline values: CDR1 SGHDT, CDR2 YYEEEE. The CDR3 loop spans 13 amino acids. CDR3: CASSLGSGYEQYF. In DNA form, the CDR3 reads TGTGCCAGCAGCTTGGGCAGCGGCTACGAGCAGTACTTC.

This chain links TRBV19 with TRBJ2-4; 11 positions match TRBD2. Germline CDR1 LNHDA, CDR2 SQIVND (reference sequence). The CDR3 extends over 19 amino acids. The trim removed 4 bases at V and 3 bases at J, leaving 14 bases unmatched. The CDR3 here is CASSTRGITSGRVKNIQYF. For the CDR3, the DNA is TGTGCCAGTAGTACGAGGGGGATTACTAGCGGGAGAGTCAAAAACATTCAGTACTTC. Supplemented by reference TRBV19 and TRBJ2-4, the full variable domain reads DGGITQSPKYLFRKEGQNVTLSCEQNLNHDAMYWYRQDPGQGLRLIYYSQIVNDFQKGDIAEGYSVSREKKESFPLTVTSAQKNPTAFYLCASSTRGITSGRVKNIQYFGAGTRLSVL.

This clone was observed a single time. The chain joins TRBV4-3 to TRBJ2-7, with 8 bases identical to TRBD1. From germline, CDR1 is LGHNA and CDR2 YSLEER. The CDR3 has 14 amino acids. Trimming removed 2 bases from V and 1 base from J; junction bases left unmatched: 1. CDR3 residues: CASSQRQGSYEQYF. In nucleotides, the CDR3 is TGCGCCAGCAGCCAAAGACAGGGGTCCTACGAGCAGTACTTC.

The V and J genes are TRBV30 and TRBJ2-5, with TRBD2 matching over 8 bases. V gave up 0 bases and J gave up 4 bases; unmatched junction bases: 7. This CDR3 contains 15 residues. Germline assignment: CDR1 GTSNPN and CDR2 SVGIG (reference sequence). The DNA for the CDR3 is TGTGCCTGGAGTGTACGGTCTAGCGGGTTAGAGACCCAGTACTTC. Protein product: CAWSVRSSGLETQYF.

V gene TRBV5-4 combines with J gene TRBJ1-1; 7 bases map to TRBD1. Germline V gene lookup returns CDR1 SGHNT and CDR2 YYREEE (reference sequence). The CDR3 runs 16 residues. Trimming took 2 bases from V and 0 from J; bases not matched to a gene: 7. CDR3 region: CASSLRTGTMNTEAFF. CDR3 in DNA: TGTGCCAGCAGCTTAAGGACAGGTACCATGAACACTGAAGCTTTCTTT.

This clone was detected once. The conserved phenylalanine or tryptophan normally closing the CDR3 is absent here, so this likely arose from a read error. The DNA is omitted, as the CDR3 cannot be located on it reliably, and the CDR3 follows TCRdb's listing. The chain carries TRBV6-4 and TRBJ2-7; the D call in the table, TRBD2, was not verified against the DNA. The CDR3 numbers 13 amino acids, ends counted. The V gene's germline CDR1 is MRHNA and CDR2 SNTAGT. The CDR3 spells CASSDSSLAGARG.

The chain is built from TRBV6-5 and TRBJ2-5; 7 positions match TRBD2. In germline, CDR1 is MNHEY, CDR2 SVGAGI. The V segment lost 7 bases and the J segment 5 bases; nucleotides outside the gene matches: 7. The CDR3 runs 13 residues. The CDR3 DNA sequence: TGTGCCAGCACCCCATGGGGGGGGGAGACCCAGTACTTC. This gives the protein CASTPWGGETQYF.

V gene TRBV11-3 combines with J gene TRBJ1-3; D unclear. Trimming stripped 5 bases from V and 2 bases from J, with 10 bases between. CDR1 and CDR2 from the germline V gene are SGHNT and YENEEA. The CDR3 is made up of 14 amino acids. The CDR3 sequence: CASSMGDPGNTIYF. The CDR3 nucleotides read TGTGCCAGCAGCATGGGAGACCCTGGAAACACCATATATTTT. The entire variable domain, with the rest obtained from reference TRBV11-3 and TRBJ1-3, is as follows: EAGVVQSPRYKIIEKKQPVAFWCNPISGHNTLYWYLQNLGQGPELLIRYENEEAVDDSQLPKDRFSAERLKGVDSTLKIQPAELGDSAVYLCASSMGDPGNTIYFGEGSWLTVV.

The rearrangement links TRBV5-1 to TRBJ1-1; D perhaps matches TRBD1 (5 bases). Trimming left V 0 bases short and J 2 bases short, with 11 bases between. The CDR3 has 15 amino acids. Per germline, CDR1 SGHRS and CDR2 YFSETQ. The CDR3: CASSLAVGENTEAFF. CDR3 coding DNA: TGCGCCAGCAGCTTGGCCGTGGGGGAAAACACTGAAGCTTTCTTT.

V is TRBV28 and J is TRBJ2-2; no definite D call. Germline CDR1 and CDR2: MDHEN and SYDVKM. This CDR3 region has 13 residues. The ends were cut back, 3 bases at V and 0 bases at J, with 2 bases in the middle. The CDR3, as DNA: TGTGCCAGCAGTTTGGCGAACACCGGGGAGCTGTTTTTT. Translated: CASSLANTGELFF.

This rearrangement joins TRBV5-1 to TRBJ2-7; 10 bases are a match to TRBD1. Unmatched junction bases numbered 7, after V lost 3 bases and J lost 1 base. The CDR3 runs to 16 residues. Per germline, CDR1 SGHRS and CDR2 YFSETQ. The CDR3 region is CASSSLPGQGSYEQYF. CDR3 DNA sequence: TGCGCCAGCAGCTCACTGCCGGGACAGGGGTCCTACGAGCAGTACTTC.

V is TRBV5-1 and J is TRBJ1-4; tentatively, D is TRBD1 (6 bases). The V gene lost 4 bases and the J gene lost 7 bases, with 11 bases spanning the gap. There are 13 residues in the CDR3. Germline CDR1 is SGHRS and CDR2 is YFSETQ. Written as DNA, the CDR3 is TGCGCCAGCAGCCGCGACAGGACTGAAAAACTGTTTTTT. This codes for CASSRDRTEKLFF.

The V call is TRBV25-1, the J call TRBJ1-1, with a tentative D call TRBD1 (5 bases). The germline gives CDR1 MGHDK, CDR2 SYGVNS. V dropped 5 bases and J dropped 4 bases, with 20 bases sitting between them. The CDR3 spans 16 residues. CDR3 sequence: CASSRWTVIGGTEAFF. The CDR3, as DNA: TGTGCCAGCAGTCGATGGACTGTCATCGGGGGCACTGAAGCTTTCTTT.

The rearrangement joins TRBV20-1 to TRBJ2-7; 7 positions match TRBD2. The CDR3 runs 10 residues. Trimming removed 5 bases from V and 6 bases from J; junction bases left unmatched: 1. The germline V gene has CDR1 DFQATT and CDR2 SNEGSKA (reference sequence). The CDR3 loop is CSAAGVEQYF. DNA for the CDR3: TGCAGTGCTGCGGGGGTCGAGCAGTACTTC.

This clone came up once. The J gene is TRBJ2-1, the V gene TRBV11-3; no clear D gene. V gave up 5 bases and J gave up 0 bases, with 11 bases separating them. Germline CDR1 SGHNT, CDR2 YENEEA. The CDR3 sequence is 15 residues long. The CDR3, as DNA: TGTGCCAGCAGCGCCGGACCAACCTCCTACAATGAGCAGTTCTTC. This gives the protein CASSAGPTSYNEQFF.

The rearrangement uses TRBV18 and TRBJ2-5, with a tentative D call TRBD2 (6 bases). The germline gives CDR1 KGHSH, CDR2 LQKENI. This CDR3 is 15 amino acids long. V lost 4 bases and J 3 bases, leaving 15 bases between the germline ends. The CDR3 coding sequence is TGTGCCAGCTCACTTGCCGGGACTTTAGAAGAGACCCAGTACTTC. It codes for CASSLAGTLEETQYF.

This sequence joins TRBV29-1 and TRBJ2-3; D is uncertain. The CDR3 runs 13 residues. The germline V and J ends were trimmed by 5 bases and 1 base, with 10 bases remaining between them. Germline V gives CDR1 SQVTM, CDR2 ANQGSEA. CDR3 sequence reads: CSVRVGGTDTQYF. DNA for the CDR3: TGCAGCGTTCGAGTTGGGGGCACAGATACGCAGTATTTT.

The chain uses TRBV7-6 and TRBJ2-1; no firm D call. The CDR3 is 15 amino acids. V lost 2 bases and J 0 bases, leaving 8 bases between the germline ends. CDR1 and CDR2 from the germline V gene are SGHVS and FNYEAQ. The CDR3 coding sequence is TGTGCCAGCAGCTTAAGGCGGAGCTCCTACAATGAGCAGTTCTTC. Amino acid sequence: CASSLRRSSYNEQFF.

The chain combines TRBV7-8 with TRBJ2-1; D is uncertain. Germline V lookup: CDR1 SGHVS, CDR2 FQNEAQ. This CDR3 region has 15 residues. V lost 0 bases to trimming and J lost 0 bases, with 6 bases between them. CDR3 loop: CASSLAASSYNEQFF. The CDR3 bases are TGTGCCAGCAGCTTAGCGGCAAGCTCCTACAATGAGCAGTTCTTC.

The CDR3 sequence is CASSDNDILQTLRVDYGYTF. The CDR3 DNA sequence: TGTGCCAGCAGTGACAACGACATACTCCAGACCCTCAGGGTCGACTATGGCTACACCTTC. This chain joins TRBV6-4 and TRBJ1-2; tentatively, D is TRBD1 (5 bases). The V and J ends lost 2 bases and 3 bases respectively, with 28 bases between them. Germline CDR1 and CDR2: MRHNA and SNTAGT. The CDR3 runs 20 residues.

V is TRBV14 and J is TRBJ2-5; D possibly uses TRBD1 or TRBD2 (5 bases each). Trimming left V 5 bases short and J 4 bases short, with 11 bases between. This CDR3 has 13 residues. The germline V gene has CDR1 SGHDN and CDR2 FVKESK. For the CDR3, the DNA is TGTGCCAGCAGCTTCCGGGGCCGAGAGACCCAGTACTTC. Amino acid sequence: CASSFRGRETQYF.

The chain links TRBV7-2 to TRBJ2-2; D is unclear. There are 15 residues in the CDR3. Trimming removed 1 base from V and 6 bases from J, with 12 bases in between. In germline, CDR1 is SGHTA, CDR2 FQGNSA. CDR3 sequence: CASSLVARVPGELFF. The CDR3 DNA sequence: TGTGCCAGCAGCTTAGTGGCGAGAGTGCCCGGGGAGCTGTTTTTT.

This sequence joins TRBV4-1 and TRBJ2-7; D is possibly TRBD1 or TRBD2 (5 bases each). The CDR3 length is 17 residues. Trimming pared 2 bases from V and 7 bases from J, leaving 24 bases between. Germline loops: CDR1 MGHRA, CDR2 YSYEKL. The CDR3 loop is CASSQFPSGTDVLEQYF. As DNA, the CDR3 is TGCGCCAGCAGCCAATTTCCCTCGGGGACGGACGTCTTGGAGCAGTACTTC.

The V and J genes are TRBV29-1 and TRBJ2-2; 10 bases align to TRBD2. Germline values: CDR1 SQVTM, CDR2 ANQGSEA. After removal of 6 bases from V and 4 bases from J, the junction contained 11 bases not matched to a gene. The CDR3 is 16 residues long. Written as DNA, the CDR3 is TGCAGCGTCGCCGGACTAGCGGTTTTTGGCACCGGGGAGCTGTTTTTT. This gives the protein CSVAGLAVFGTGELFF.

The chain has TRBV5-1 and TRBJ1-1; D is possibly TRBD1 (5 bases). In germline, CDR1 is SGHRS, CDR2 YFSETQ. Trimming removed 4 bases at V and 1 base at J, with 17 bases between. This CDR3 contains 16 residues. This CDR3 reads CASSPRSRVPNTEAFF. The DNA of the CDR3 is TGCGCCAGCAGCCCCCGGAGCAGGGTCCCGAACACTGAAGCTTTCTTT.

The chain has TRBV29-1 and TRBJ2-5; D might be TRBD2 (6 bases). The germline V and J ends were trimmed by 5 bases and 5 bases, with 12 bases remaining between them. The CDR3 sequence is 12 residues long. CDR1 SQVTM and CDR2 ANQGSEA come from the germline V gene. The CDR3 sequence: CSVYPGGETQYF. CDR3 coding DNA: TGCAGCGTTTACCCTGGGGGGGAGACCCAGTACTTC.

The chain carries TRBV6-1 and TRBJ2-3, with D unresolved. The CDR3 length is 15 residues. CDR1 is MNHNS, CDR2 SASEGT, per germline. V was cut by 2 bases and J by 0 bases, with 9 bases left in between. This CDR3 is CASSESLTSTDTQYF. The DNA of the CDR3 is TGTGCCAGCAGTGAAAGTCTGACTAGCACAGATACGCAGTATTTT.

This chain uses TRBV2 with TRBJ2-5; 7 bases agree with TRBD1. V was pared by 5 bases and J by 1 base, with 4 bases of the junction left unmatched. CDR3 length equals 14 residues. Germline lookup yields CDR1 SNHLY and CDR2 FYNNEI. The CDR3, as DNA: TGTGCCAGCAGTCGGGACAGAAGCCAAGAGACCCAGTACTTC. Its protein is CASSRDRSQETQYF.

The rearrangement joins TRBV28 to TRBJ2-1, with 13 nucleotides matching TRBD2. The J segment lost 7 bases and the V segment lost 5 bases, leaving 8 bases of the junction unmatched. The CDR3 totals 16 residues. Germline-derived CDR1 and CDR2 are MDHEN and SYDVKM. In DNA, the CDR3 is TGTGCCAGCAGTCCTAGACTAGCGGGAGGTGGAAATGAGCAGTTCTTC. This translates into CASSPRLAGGGNEQFF.